These T cell receptor beta chains were read from a single sample in a study of blood T cell repertoires in COVID-19. Repertoires were generated with immunoSEQ multiplex PCR, while TCRdb's copy carries only in-frame clones and drops some. Of about 140,000 clones in the sample, 84% were seen once. Sequenced sample: PBMCs or T cells enriched from blood (not recorded which). These receptors were taken from a man aged 50 or older in a cohort exposed to, infected with or recovered from COVID-19 (not recorded which). Both conserved end residues are part of each CDR3. Clone size is not always given. Where it is, it says once, few, many or a class for expanded clones.

size: few; V: TRBV5-1; CDR3: CASSHEAIALSWREETQYF
size: many; V: TRBV15; CDR3: CATRDTASYEQYF
size: -; V: TRBV29-1; CDR3: CSVVGGVKNEQFF
size: once; V: TRBV5-1; CDR3: CASSPGTGGGTDTQYF
size: -; V: TRBV7-2; CDR3: CASSPVPGQNEKLFF
size: -; V: TRBV3-1/TRBV3-2; CDR3: CASSPTGEGDTQYF
size: -; V: TRBV27; CDR3: CASSFIGRGGSETQYF
size: -; V: TRBV11-2; CDR3: CASSLETRQPQHF
size: -; V: TRBV27; CDR3: CASSLRGPWDTIYF
size: -; V: TRBV2; CDR3: CASSEPGRDGYTF
size: few; V: TRBV7-9; CDR3: CASRPGTPEASYEQYF
size: -; V: TRBV18; CDR3: CASSPPARTEAFF
size: -; V: TRBV5-6; CDR3: CASSWERQGPGSGANVLTF
size: -; V: TRBV6-5; CDR3: CASSSTSVSTDTQYF
size: -; V: TRBV29-1; CDR3: CSVGDGGSYGYTF
size: -; V: TRBV19; CDR3: CASSGGGREKLFF
size: -; V: TRBV28; CDR3: CASSSPGGYSNQPQHF
size: few; V: TRBV24-1; CDR3: CATSDGGHLNTEAFF
size: -; V: TRBV2; CDR3: CAREQGASRPDTQYF
size: -; V: TRBV7-8; CDR3: CASSPRLDSPLHF
size: -; V: TRBV28; CDR3: CASREGLVDEQYF
size: -; V: TRBV29-1; CDR3: CSVGQLFEQYF
size: -; V: TRBV5-1; CDR3: CASSLAGTGAGELFF
size: -; V: TRBV27; CDR3: CASSWLAGMSAETQYF
size: -; V: TRBV5-5; CDR3: CASSLQGLNGYTF
size: -; V: TRBV28; CDR3: CASSVPGTGGHYGYTF
size: -; V: TRBV10-1; CDR3: CASRGGGVPVGTQYF
size: -; V: TRBV7-2; CDR3: CASSLASVSHSPTDTQYF
size: -; V: TRBV3-1/TRBV3-2; CDR3: CASSESGRIHEQYF
size: -; V: TRBV30; CDR3: CAWSIQGSQGGVFF
size: -; V: TRBV3-1/TRBV3-2; CDR3: CASSRGTGVAGELFF
size: -; V: TRBV25-1; CDR3: CASSDHQINQPQHF
size: -; V: TRBV30; CDR3: CAWSGLAGGGTYTSTDTQYF
size: -; V: TRBV10-2; CDR3: CASSAGGGPEAFF
size: few; V: TRBV28; CDR3: CASSTVLIGEQYF
size: -; V: TRBV5-1; CDR3: CASTGTRLSGELFF
size: few; V: TRBV4-1; CDR3: CASSRGSNSYEQYF
size: -; V: TRBV24-1; CDR3: CATSDLGPSGQETQYF
size: -; V: TRBV7-3; CDR3: CASSLSPGAYEQYF
size: -; V: TRBV6-2/TRBV6-3; CDR3: CASSPEEPGGYNEQFF